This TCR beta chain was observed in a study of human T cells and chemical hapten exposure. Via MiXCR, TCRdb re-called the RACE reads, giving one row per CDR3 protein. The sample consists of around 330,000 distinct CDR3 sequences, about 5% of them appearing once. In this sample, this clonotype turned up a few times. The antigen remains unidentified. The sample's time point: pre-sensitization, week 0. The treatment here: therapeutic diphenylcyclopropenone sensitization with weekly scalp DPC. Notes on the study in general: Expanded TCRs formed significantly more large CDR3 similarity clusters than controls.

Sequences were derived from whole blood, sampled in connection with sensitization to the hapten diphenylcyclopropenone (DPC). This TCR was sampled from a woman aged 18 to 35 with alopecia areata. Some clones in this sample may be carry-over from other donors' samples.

The CDR3 DNA is TGCGCCAGCAGCTTTGATCGGCAGACAGATACGCAGTATTTT. Amino acids: CASSFDRQTDTQYF. The chain joins TRBV5-1 to TRBJ2-3; no firm D call. Germline V gene lookup returns CDR1 SGHRS and CDR2 YFSETQ. The CDR3 has 14 amino acids. Trimming removed 2 bases from V and 3 bases from J, with 10 bases in between.